This T cell receptor (beta chain) was identified in a study of blood T cell repertoires in COVID-19. About the research overall: Spain, Italy and the United States supplied samples that represented acute and convalescent COVID-19. The analysed material was cDNA or gDNA that came from T cells, B-cell-depleted T cells, or PBMCs.

About this clone: This specimen includes other DNA sequences encoding the same CDR3.

During active infection, Seattle patients enrolled and were then monitored through disease. Method: immunoSEQ multiplex PCR; TCRdb's copy keeps in-frame clones and lacks some. The repertoire has more than 200,000 clones, 70% to 90% of them found once; the top ten carry over 4%. The junction had 3 bases not matched to a gene; V was cut back by 2 bases and J by 2 bases. Per germline, CDR1 SGDLS and CDR2 YYNGEE. CDR3 length: 14 amino acids. Sequencing was carried out using peripheral blood. The TCR sequence derives from an older woman with COVID-19, enrolled during active disease. The genes are TRBV9 and TRBJ2-5; 7 nucleotides match TRBD1. This CDR3 reads CASSVSGQQETQYF. DNA of the CDR3: TGTGCCAGCAGCGTTTCGGGACAGCAAGAGACCCAGTACTTC. Full variable domain (missing parts from reference TRBV9 and TRBJ2-5): DSGVTQTPKHLITATGQRVTLRCSPRSGDLSVYWYQQSLDQGLQFLIQYYNGEERAKGNILERFSAQQFPDLHSELNLSSLELGDSALYFCASSVSGQQETQYFGPGTRLLVL.